The clone carrying this T cell receptor beta chain was detected only a few times. Antigen unknown. Vbeta (60) and Jbeta (13) primers were used in the PCR. In the original processing: Around 10 million of the about 80 million unique TCR beta chains counted in a later analysis were shared. Assay: immunoSEQ multiplex PCR; the TCRdb copy retains only in-frame clones and omits some. V, J and clone size are those of that table, while D and trimming were read from the DNA. Seen here are 79,000 or so clones, 60% to 75% observed once, and the top ten hold about 16%. Germline V CDR1 and CDR2: LGHNA, YNFKEQ. Losses at the gene ends were 2 bases for V and 5 bases for J; bases not matched to a gene: 7. This CDR3 has 16 amino acids. This sample is drawn from a study of cytomegalovirus exposure and HLA in healthy donors. General observations from the study: The authors later found TCR association rates varying by HLA locus, with DRB1 most and HLA-C fewest.

The sample consisted of PBMCs. The chain has TRBV4-2 and TRBJ2-5; TRBD1 aligns across 11 bases. The TCR originated in a middle-aged woman in good health and CMV-seropositive. Here the CDR3 reads CASSQSRTGGPETQYF. Written as DNA, the CDR3 is TGTGCCAGCAGCCAATCGAGGACAGGGGGCCCGGAGACCCAGTACTTC.